This entry describes one TCR beta chain. The sample comes from a study of cytomegalovirus exposure and HLA in healthy donors. The PCR ran on 60 Vbeta and 13 Jbeta primers. The protocol was immunoSEQ multiplex PCR, while the TCRdb copy is restricted to in-frame clones and leaves out a portion. Found here are 170,000 or so clones, 80% of them singletons; the top ten hold more than 5.5%. In germline, CDR1 is ENHRY, CDR2 SYGVKD. CDR3 length: 17 residues. V trimming: 6 bases; J trimming: 0 bases; junction bases outside the gene matches: 4. The specimen was PBMCs. The rearrangement uses TRBV10-3 and TRBJ2-2; 13 bases map to TRBD2. The origin of this receptor is a man aged 25-45 years in good health and CMV-seropositive. CDR3 amino acids: CAIRRTSGGPNTGELFF. For the CDR3, the DNA is TGTGCCATCAGGCGGACTAGCGGGGGACCGAACACCGGGGAGCTGTTTTTT.